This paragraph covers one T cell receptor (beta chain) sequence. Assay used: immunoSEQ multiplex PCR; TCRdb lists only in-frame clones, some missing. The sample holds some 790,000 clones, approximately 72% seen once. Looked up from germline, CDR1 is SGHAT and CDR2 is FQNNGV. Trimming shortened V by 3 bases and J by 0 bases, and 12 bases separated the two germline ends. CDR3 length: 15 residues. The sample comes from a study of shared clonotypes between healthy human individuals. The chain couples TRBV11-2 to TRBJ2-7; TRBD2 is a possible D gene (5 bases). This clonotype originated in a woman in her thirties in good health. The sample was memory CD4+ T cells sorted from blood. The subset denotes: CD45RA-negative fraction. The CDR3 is CASSLSTGISYEQYF. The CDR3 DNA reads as TGTGCCAGCAGCTTGTCCACCGGGATCTCCTACGAGCAGTACTTC.